This T cell receptor beta chain was documented in a study of OX40 agonist ivuxolimab in advanced cancers. About the study: People who had prior anti-PD-1, anti-PD-L1 or anti-CTLA-4 therapy could take part, and under 50% had some.

Whole-study results and caveats: Researchers did not determine the expanded peripheral T cells' antigen specificity. Several nonresponders also turned out to have low normalized T-cell clonal expansion.

On this clone itself: The antigen is not known.

Sequenced by immunoSEQ multiplex PCR; TCRdb stores in-frame clones only, minus some. This sample has about 61,000 clones, with 83% found just once. The CDR3 runs to 15 residues. Germline-derived CDR1 and CDR2 are KGHSH and LQKENI. V dropped 3 bases and J dropped 7 bases, with 15 bases sitting between them. The specimen comprised CD4+ or CD8+ T cells sorted from blood, sampled in a trial of the OX40 agonist ivuxolimab. The chain employs TRBV18 and TRBJ1-4, with a tentative D call TRBD1 (6 bases). This receptor was identified in an adult with an advanced solid tumor such as melanoma, head and neck, liver or kidney cancer. The DNA of the CDR3 is TGTGCCAGCTCACCTTCATCAGGGGAGGGTGAAAAACTGTTTTTT. Amino acids: CASSPSSGEGEKLFF.